This paragraph covers one T cell receptor beta chain sequence. The data belong to a study of blood T cell repertoires in COVID-19. The wider study: PBMCs, B-cell-depleted T cells, or T cells provided the cDNA or gDNA that made up the material.

Per the study methods: Researchers report that nucleated cell counts were estimated from reference gene primer amplification. Method: immunoSEQ multiplex PCR; TCRdb's copy keeps in-frame clones and lacks some. V, J and clone size reflect that table, while D and trimming were determined from the DNA. This table has roughly 78,000 clones, over 80% appearing once. Seattle cases were enrolled at active infection and followed longitudinally. The source is a man in his forties or fifties with COVID-19, enrolled during active disease. Material: peripheral blood.

The CDR3 DNA reads as TGTGCCAGTAGTATGGGACTAGCGGGAGAATGGGACAATGAGCAGTTCTTC. This translates into CASSMGLAGEWDNEQFF. The chain joins TRBV19 to TRBJ2-1; 14 nucleotides agree with TRBD2. Germline CDR1 LNHDA, CDR2 SQIVND (reference sequence). V lost 3 bases to trimming and J lost 5 bases; unmatched junction nucleotides: 6. This CDR3 is 17 amino acids long.